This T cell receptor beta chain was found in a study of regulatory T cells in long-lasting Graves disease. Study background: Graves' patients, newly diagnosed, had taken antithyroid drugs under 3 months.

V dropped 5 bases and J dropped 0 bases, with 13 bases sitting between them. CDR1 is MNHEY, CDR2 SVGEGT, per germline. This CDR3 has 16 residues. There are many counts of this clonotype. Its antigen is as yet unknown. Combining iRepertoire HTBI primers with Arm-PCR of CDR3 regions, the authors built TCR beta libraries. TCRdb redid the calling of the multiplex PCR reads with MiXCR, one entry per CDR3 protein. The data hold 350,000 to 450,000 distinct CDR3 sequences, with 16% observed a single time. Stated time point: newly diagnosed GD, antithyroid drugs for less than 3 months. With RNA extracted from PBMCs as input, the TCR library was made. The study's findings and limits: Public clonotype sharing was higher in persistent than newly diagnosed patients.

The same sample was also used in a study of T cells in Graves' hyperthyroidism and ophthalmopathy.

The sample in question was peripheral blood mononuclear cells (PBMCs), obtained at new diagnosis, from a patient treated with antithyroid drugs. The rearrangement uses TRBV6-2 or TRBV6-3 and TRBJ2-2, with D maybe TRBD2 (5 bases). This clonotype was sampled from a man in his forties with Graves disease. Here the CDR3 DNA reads TGTGCCAGCAGTACTCGGGGAGCCCCGAACACCGGGGAGCTGTTTTTT. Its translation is CASSTRGAPNTGELFF.